This record covers a single T cell receptor (beta chain). Its antigen is unknown. Base qualities are not recorded, but no much larger clone differs from it by a single base. This entry belongs to a study of OX40 agonist ivuxolimab in advanced cancers. A note on the overall study: Ivuxolimab, which targeted the costimulatory receptor OX40 (CD134), was an agonistic, fully human IgG2 monoclonal antibody. The paper describes the monotherapy dose-escalation part (N of about 57 patients) of the phase I trial of ivuxolimab. Patients were allowed to have had prior anti-PD-1, anti-PD-L1 or anti-CTLA-4 therapy, and less than 45% of the dose-escalation patients had previously received checkpoint inhibitors. Of the approximately 50 dose-escalation patients, hepatocellular carcinoma was present in roughly 19, melanoma in around 15, renal cell carcinoma in 9 and head and neck cancer in 9. Partial responses occurred in three dose-escalation patients, of whom one had hepatocellular carcinoma and two had cutaneous melanoma. Peripheral TCRbeta sequencing was intended to test whether TCR sequence diversity was altered and clonal T-cell expansion was caused by ivuxolimab. Intravenous ivuxolimab was administered to patients every 2 weeks at six dose levels: 0.01, 0.1, 0.3, 1.5, 3 and 10 mg/kg. A male proportion of roughly 80% and a mean age of 60 years, ranging from 23 to 79, were recorded for the dose-escalation cohort.

Genomic DNA was isolated from the sorted cells so that the TCRbeta CDR3 region could be sequenced. The immunoSEQ Assay was used for sequencing of TCRbeta CDR3 regions. In TCRdb, the immuneACCESS table is reduced to in-frame sequences with V and J assigned. These tables do not hold every clone; where another copy was compared, an unresolved V gene accounts for under half, and the others remain unexplained. For this sample there are tens of thousands of clones; around 86% appear just once. 2.4% of the sample belongs to the ten largest clones. General study outcomes and caveats: On average, CD8+ T cells showed more expanded clones than CD4+ T cells after ivuxolimab. Low levels of normalized T-cell clonal expansion were also shown by some nonresponding patients. Which antigens the clonally expanded peripheral T cells were specific for was not determined. At doses from 0.1 to 3.0 mg/kg, clonal expansion was seen in both CD4+ and CD8+ blood T cells between baseline and week 6. In the 0.1-3.0 mg/kg groups, partial responders were among the patients with the lowest normalized peripheral clonal expansion, particularly in CD8+ T cells.

Patients with autoimmune disease history or receiving systemic immunosuppression were excluded from the trial. Peripheral blood for TCR sequencing was collected from all dose cohorts at baseline, on cycle 4 day 1, and on cycle 7 day 1. The samples were drawn from a first-in-human, open-label, multicenter phase I dose-escalation trial of ivuxolimab. Adults with locally advanced or metastatic melanoma, renal cell carcinoma, hepatocellular carcinoma or head and neck squamous cell carcinoma were enrolled in the trial. CD4+ and CD8+ T cells were sorted separately from peripheral blood before TCR sequencing. The CDR3 numbers 16 residues from cysteine through phenylalanine. Only the CDR3 region is kept as DNA, spanning 48 bases read in frame from base 1. CDR1 SGDLS and CDR2 YYNGEE were looked up in the germline V gene. The V end gives up 0 bases and the J end 4 bases, leaving 5 bases in the junction not matched to a gene.

Sequenced here: CD4+ or CD8+ T cells sorted from blood, sampled in a trial of the OX40 agonist ivuxolimab. The rearrangement combines TRBV9 with TRBJ2-2; TRBD1 lines up with 8 middle nucleotides. The TCR comes from an adult with an advanced solid tumor such as melanoma, head and neck, liver or kidney cancer. The CDR3 in this case is CASSVGQGARTGELFF. The sequenced DNA: TGTGCCAGCAGCGTAGGGCAGGGGGCGCGCACCGGGGAGCTGTTTTTT.